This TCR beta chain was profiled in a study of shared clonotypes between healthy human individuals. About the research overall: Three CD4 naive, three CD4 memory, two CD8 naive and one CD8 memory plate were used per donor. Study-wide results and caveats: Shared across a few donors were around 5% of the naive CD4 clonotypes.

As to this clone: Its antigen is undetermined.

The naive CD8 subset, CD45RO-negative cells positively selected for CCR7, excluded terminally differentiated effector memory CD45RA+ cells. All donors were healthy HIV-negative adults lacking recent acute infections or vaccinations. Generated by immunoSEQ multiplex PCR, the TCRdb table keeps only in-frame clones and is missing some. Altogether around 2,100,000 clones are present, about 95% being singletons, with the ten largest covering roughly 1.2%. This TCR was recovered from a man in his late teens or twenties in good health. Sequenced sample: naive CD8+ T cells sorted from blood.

In DNA form, the CDR3 reads TGTGCCAGCAGCTCTATAGACCCCGGGGAGCTGTTTTTT. As protein: CASSSIDPGELFF. This chain connects TRBV27 to TRBJ2-2; no firm D call. There are 13 residues in the CDR3. Germline V gene data show CDR1 as MNHEY and CDR2 as SMNVEV (reference sequence). Trimming shortened V by 6 bases and J by 6 bases, and 11 bases separated the two germline ends.